This entry concerns a single TCR beta chain. The V gene lost 4 bases and the J gene lost 10 bases, with 23 bases spanning the gap. The CDR3 consists of 17 residues. Germline V gives CDR1 WNHNN, CDR2 SYGVQD (reference sequence). This specimen comes from a study of technical replicates of blood from several donors. Produced via immunoSEQ multiplex PCR; TCRdb's table is partial and in-frame only. The table lists under 90,000 clones, roughly 94% of them singletons. Specimen: T cells isolated from PBMCs. The gene calls are TRBV10-1 and TRBJ1-6; D gene ambiguous. This TCR was recovered from a human donor in good health. CDR3 sequence reads: CASSAQRAGGLGSPLHF. CDR3 in DNA: TGCGCCAGCAGTGCCCAAAGGGCAGGAGGTTTGGGATCACCCCTCCACTTT.